One sample yielded the 14 T cell receptor beta chains listed below, sequenced in a study of blood T cell repertoires in COVID-19. TCRdb's table, derived via immunoSEQ multiplex PCR, lists solely in-frame clones and lacks some. The data show 45,000 or so clones, with roughly 74% seen just once and around 59% held by the top ten. Sequencing was done on a sample of peripheral blood. The origin of the receptors is an elderly man with acute or convalescent COVID-19.

The chain is built from TRBV12-3 or TRBV12-4 and TRBJ2-3; D not resolved. This CDR3 has 11 amino acids. With 6 bases removed from V and 5 bases from J, the gap between germline ends came to 6 bases. The CDR3 nucleotides read TGTGCCAGCAGCAAGCTAGATACGCAGTATTTT. Encoded protein: CASSKLDTQYF.

The chain combines TRBV3-1 (or the pseudogene TRBV3-2) with TRBJ1-1; 7 bases are shared with TRBD1. Germline CDR1 LGHDT, CDR2 YNNKEL (reference sequence). The CDR3 sequence is 16 residues long. Unmatched junction bases numbered 12, after V lost 7 bases and J lost 1 base. The chain's CDR3 is CASKGGTDFTNTEAFF. CDR3 DNA sequence: TGTGCCAGCAAAGGGGGGACAGATTTCACGAACACTGAAGCTTTCTTT.

This chain connects TRBV24-1 to TRBJ1-6, with D unclear. Per germline, CDR1 KGHDR and CDR2 SFDVKD. This CDR3 has 17 residues. V was trimmed by 8 bases and J by 6 bases, leaving 22 bases between them. In DNA form, the CDR3 reads TGTGCCACCATAGGCGGGGAGGCCGGGATACGTAATTCACCCCTCCACTTT. Encoded protein: CATIGGEAGIRNSPLHF.

The J gene is TRBJ2-4, the V gene TRBV28, with 8 bases aligning to TRBD1. This CDR3 is 17 amino acids long. V shed 1 base and J 5 bases; nucleotides not matched to a gene: 10. Per germline, CDR1 MDHEN and CDR2 SYDVKM. The CDR3: CASSLLGRGRTQNIQYF. Here the CDR3 DNA reads TGTGCCAGCAGTTTATTGGGCAGGGGGCGAACTCAAAACATTCAGTACTTC. Complete variable domain (other parts from reference TRBV28 and TRBJ2-4): DVKVTQSSRYLVKRTGEKVFLECVQDMDHENMFWYRQDPGLGLRLIYFSYDVKMKEKGDIPEGYSVSREKKERFSLILESASTNQTSMYLCASSLLGRGRTQNIQYFGAGTRLSVL.

J is TRBJ2-1 and V is TRBV19, with a tentative D call TRBD2 (5 bases). The V end lost 6 bases, the J end lost 3 bases, and 9 bases lay between the germline ends. The CDR3 is 13 amino acids. Germline CDR1 is LNHDA and CDR2 is SQIVND (reference sequence). The CDR3 DNA follows: TGTGCCAGTAGAACCCGGGACTACAATGAGCAGTTCTTC. Its protein product is CASRTRDYNEQFF.

This clone has a count of ten or more. The J gene is TRBJ1-1, the V gene TRBV3-1 (or the pseudogene TRBV3-2); weak D call: TRBD1 (5 bases). Trimming removed 6 bases from V and 5 bases from J, with 7 bases in between. CDR3 size: 11 residues. Germline V gives CDR1 LGHDT, CDR2 YNNKEL (reference sequence). CDR3: CASRGGTEAFF. The DNA for the CDR3 is TGTGCCAGCAGGGGGGGTACTGAAGCTTTCTTT.

The chain has TRBV4-1 and TRBJ2-5; TRBD2 matches at 9 bases. J was trimmed by 5 bases and V by 0 bases; bases with no gene match: 4. CDR3 length: 15 amino acids. Germline CDR1 reads MGHRA; CDR2 reads YSYEKL. CDR3 sequence reads: CASSQETSGQETQYF. The CDR3 bases are TGCGCCAGCAGCCAAGAAACTAGCGGGCAGGAGACCCAGTACTTC.

The genes are TRBV18 and TRBJ1-5; possible D gene TRBD1, 6 bases. The CDR3 sequence is 15 residues long. With 2 bases removed from V and 3 bases from J, the gap between germline ends came to 11 bases. Germline CDR1 KGHSH, CDR2 LQKENI. CDR3: CASSPGQSINQPQHF. Written as DNA, the CDR3 is TGTGCCAGCTCACCAGGACAGTCGATCAATCAGCCCCAGCATTTT.

This chain joins TRBV3-1 (or the pseudogene TRBV3-2) and TRBJ1-4; 7 bases align to TRBD1. Germline CDR1 reads LGHDT; CDR2 reads YNNKEL (reference sequence). The CDR3 has 14 amino acids. The V and J ends lost 3 bases and 4 bases, in that order; junction bases with no gene match: 2. CDR3 sequence (DNA): TGTGCCAGCAGCCACAGGGGGGATAATGAAAAACTGTTTTTT. It encodes CASSHRGDNEKLFF.

The chain joins TRBV6-5 to TRBJ2-1; D remains ambiguous. In germline, CDR1 is MNHEY, CDR2 SVGAGI. Trimming pared 5 bases from V and 7 bases from J, leaving 12 bases between. This CDR3 comprises 13 residues. The CDR3 loop is CASSTRRWNEQFF. The DNA for the CDR3 is TGTGCCAGCAGTACTCGTCGGTGGAATGAGCAGTTCTTC.

The genes are TRBV2 and TRBJ2-6, with D possibly TRBD2 on 6 matching bases. Between the trimmed V and J ends, which lost 6 bases and 0 bases, there was a span of 15 bases. CDR1 SNHLY and CDR2 FYNNEI come from the germline V gene. The CDR3 length is 17 residues. CDR3 amino acids: CASRGDSPGSGANVLTF. As DNA, the CDR3 is TGTGCCAGCAGGGGGGACTCCCCCGGCTCTGGGGCCAACGTCCTGACTTTC.

CDR3 nucleotide sequence: TGCAGCGTAGGGAGGACAGGGCTCCCCGGGGAGCTGTTTTTT. It encodes CSVGRTGLPGELFF. The rearrangement uses TRBV29-1 and TRBJ2-2, with 8 bases aligning to TRBD1. Germline-derived CDR1 and CDR2 are SQVTM and ANQGSEA. After removal of 6 bases from V and 6 bases from J, the junction contained 9 bases not matched to a gene. The CDR3 contains 14 residues.

The chain carries TRBV6-2 or TRBV6-3 and TRBJ2-3, with 7 bases aligning to TRBD1. The V and J ends lost 2 bases and 3 bases, in that order; junction bases with no gene match: 8. Per germline, CDR1 MNHEY and CDR2 SVGEGT. The CDR3 is made up of 16 amino acids. CDR3 sequence reads: CASSYGFDRETDTQYF. The CDR3 DNA is TGTGCCAGCAGTTACGGTTTCGACAGGGAGACAGATACGCAGTATTTT.

The V and J genes are TRBV6-5 and TRBJ2-3; tentatively, D is TRBD1 (7 bases). The ends were cut back, 2 bases at V and 3 bases at J, with 12 bases in the middle. The CDR3 is 15 amino acids. Germline assignment: CDR1 MNHEY and CDR2 SVGAGI. CDR3 sequence (DNA): TGTGCCAGCAGTTACGGTCCAGGGGGGACAGATACGCAGTATTTT. It encodes CASSYGPGGTDTQYF.